The 15 T cell receptor beta chains reported below all come from one sample, sequenced in a study of blood T cell repertoires in COVID-19. The method was immunoSEQ multiplex PCR; TCRdb's version includes in-frame clones alone and lacks a portion of them. This table has 150,000 to 200,000 clones, 60% to 80% appearing once. The sequencing input was peripheral blood. These receptors were obtained from a man aged 60 to 75 with active or convalescent COVID-19.

Worth noting for this clone: The sample has other DNA sequences that encode this CDR3 too. J is TRBJ2-5 and V is TRBV4-1, with a weak D call TRBD2 (6 bases). The CDR3 covers 15 residues. CDR1 MGHRA and CDR2 YSYEKL come from the germline V gene. The V gene lost 3 bases and the J gene lost 1 base, with 12 bases spanning the gap. The CDR3 coding sequence is TGCGCCAGCAGCCAGACCGGGACTGCCCAAGAGACCCAGTACTTC. Its protein product is CASSQTGTAQETQYF.

The chain couples TRBV5-6 to TRBJ1-5; perhaps TRBD1 as D (5 bases). This CDR3 contains 15 residues. Germline V gene lookup returns CDR1 SGHDT and CDR2 YYEEEE. The ends were cut back, 2 bases at V and 4 bases at J, with 13 bases in the middle. DNA of the CDR3: TGTGCCAGCAGCTTCGGGCAGGGTAGAAATCAGCCCCAGCATTTT. Protein product: CASSFGQGRNQPQHF.

The V call is TRBV28, the J call TRBJ2-3; TRBD1 aligns across 8 bases. Trimming at V came to 3 bases and at J to 4 bases, leaving 6 bases not matched to a gene. This CDR3 has 15 amino acids. CDR1 MDHEN and CDR2 SYDVKM come from the germline V gene. The CDR3 spells CASSFQGAGADTQYF. CDR3 sequence (DNA): TGTGCCAGCAGTTTTCAGGGGGCCGGCGCAGATACGCAGTATTTT. The full variable domain, its missing parts supplied by reference TRBV28 and TRBJ2-3, is DVKVTQSSRYLVKRTGEKVFLECVQDMDHENMFWYRQDPGLGLRLIYFSYDVKMKEKGDIPEGYSVSREKKERFSLILESASTNQTSMYLCASSFQGAGADTQYFGPGTRLTVL.

This CDR3 is CASSRQGAGNTIYF. In DNA form, the CDR3 reads TGTGCCAGCAGCAGACAGGGGGCTGGAAACACCATATATTTT. The V gene is TRBV11-2, the J gene TRBJ1-3; 9 positions match TRBD1. CDR3 length: 14 residues. Trimming cost V 5 bases and J 2 bases; bases outside gene matches: 1. CDR1 is SGHAT and CDR2 is FQNNGV in the germline V gene.

The chain links TRBV7-2 to TRBJ2-4, with 11 bases lining up with TRBD1. Germline V CDR1 and CDR2: SGHTA, FQGNSA. The CDR3 is made up of 14 amino acids. V shed 6 bases and J 9 bases; nucleotides not matched to a gene: 7. CDR3 in DNA: TGTGCCAGCAGAACCGGGACAGGGGGGGTCATTCAGTACTTC. Amino acids: CASRTGTGGVIQYF.

The chain has TRBV7-8 and TRBJ2-7; D gene unclear. Germline V gives CDR1 SGHVS, CDR2 FQNEAQ. The germline V and J ends were trimmed by 1 base and 0 bases, with 7 bases remaining between them. The CDR3 loop spans 14 amino acids. CDR3 region: CASSLVSGSYEQYF. The CDR3 DNA reads TGTGCCAGCAGCTTAGTTTCAGGCTCCTACGAGCAGTACTTC.

The gene calls are TRBV4-3 and TRBJ2-5, with 9 nucleotides matching TRBD2. Looked up from germline, CDR1 is LGHNA and CDR2 is YSLEER. The CDR3 length is 16 residues. V was clipped by 1 base and J by 1 base; unmatched bases: 4. CDR3 bases: TGCGCCAGCAGCCAAGGTTCGGGACTAGCCCAAGAGACCCAGTACTTC. This gives the protein CASSQGSGLAQETQYF.

This chain links TRBV14 with TRBJ2-1; TRBD2 matches 11 bases. The germline CDR1 and CDR2 sequences are SGHDN and FVKESK. CDR3 length: 18 amino acids. The V gene end was trimmed by 4 bases and the J gene end by 9 bases; junction bases not matched to a gene: 17. The CDR3 DNA reads TGTGCCAGCAGCCCGCCCCGCGTGCTAGCGGGAGGAACGGGTGAGCAGTTCTTC. The encoded protein is CASSPPRVLAGGTGEQFF. Full variable domain (missing parts from reference TRBV14 and TRBJ2-1): EAGVTQFPSHSVIEKGQTVTLRCDPISGHDNLYWYRRVMGKEIKFLLHFVKESKQDESGMPNNRFLAERTGGTYSTLKVQPAELEDSGVYFCASSPPRVLAGGTGEQFFGPGTRLTVL.

This clone was recorded once. The chain employs TRBV11-2 and TRBJ2-5, with 8 bases identical to TRBD2. J lost 5 bases, V lost 5 bases, and 10 bases had no gene match. The CDR3 covers 15 residues. Germline lookup yields CDR1 SGHAT and CDR2 FQNNGV. The CDR3 here is CASSALLAAAETQYF. CDR3 nucleotide sequence: TGTGCCAGCAGCGCCCTACTAGCGGCCGCTGAGACCCAGTACTTC.

The rearrangement joins TRBV6-5 to TRBJ2-2; D may be TRBD1 (6 bases). The length of the CDR3 is 16 residues. Trimming removed 4 bases at V and 5 bases at J, with 17 bases between. Germline-derived CDR1 and CDR2 are MNHEY and SVGAGI. The CDR3 sequence is CASSSPDRRVTGELFF. CDR3 DNA sequence: TGTGCCAGCAGTTCCCCGGACAGAAGGGTGACCGGGGAGCTGTTTTTT.

V usage is TRBV6-5 and J usage is TRBJ2-5, with D perhaps matching TRBD2 (6 bases). Germline V CDR1 and CDR2: MNHEY, SVGAGI. Trimming removed 9 bases from V and 5 bases from J, with 22 bases in between. The CDR3 covers 15 residues. DNA for the CDR3: TGTGCCAGTAGTCCCTCGCTGGGACTTGGCGAGACCCAGTACTTC. As protein: CASSPSLGLGETQYF.

V gene TRBV19 combines with J gene TRBJ2-6, with 9 positions matching TRBD1. The trim removed 4 bases at V and 0 bases at J, leaving 7 bases unmatched. This CDR3 contains 18 residues. Looked up from germline, CDR1 is LNHDA and CDR2 is SQIVND (reference sequence). CDR3 amino acids: CASSTGTGSYSGANVLTF. For the CDR3, the DNA is TGTGCCAGTAGTACCGGGACAGGGTCCTACTCTGGGGCCAACGTCCTGACTTTC.

The V call is TRBV28, the J call TRBJ2-7, with 12 bases that match TRBD2. The CDR3 totals 14 residues. Germline CDR1 reads MDHEN; CDR2 reads SYDVKM. V shed 7 bases, J shed 2 bases, and the junction held 3 bases outside the gene matches. The CDR3 DNA follows: TGTGCCAGCAAGACTAGCGGGGGCCCCTACGAGCAGTACTTC. Translated: CASKTSGGPYEQYF.

The rearrangement links TRBV18 to TRBJ2-7; 9 bases match TRBD1. The J segment lost 0 bases and the V segment lost 3 bases, leaving 6 bases of the junction unmatched. Per germline, CDR1 KGHSH and CDR2 LQKENI. The CDR3 is 16 residues long. The CDR3 nucleotides read TGTGCCAGCTCACCGATGGACAGGGGTGTCTCCTACGAGCAGTACTTC. Translating gives CASSPMDRGVSYEQYF.

The chain combines TRBV20-1 with TRBJ2-7; unclear D gene. Germline CDR1 DFQATT, CDR2 SNEGSKA (reference sequence). The V end was cut by 5 bases, the J end by 2 bases, with 7 bases between. The CDR3 length is 11 residues. The CDR3 region has the DNA TGCAGTGCTGCGGAACCCTACGAGCAGTACTTC. It encodes CSAAEPYEQYF.